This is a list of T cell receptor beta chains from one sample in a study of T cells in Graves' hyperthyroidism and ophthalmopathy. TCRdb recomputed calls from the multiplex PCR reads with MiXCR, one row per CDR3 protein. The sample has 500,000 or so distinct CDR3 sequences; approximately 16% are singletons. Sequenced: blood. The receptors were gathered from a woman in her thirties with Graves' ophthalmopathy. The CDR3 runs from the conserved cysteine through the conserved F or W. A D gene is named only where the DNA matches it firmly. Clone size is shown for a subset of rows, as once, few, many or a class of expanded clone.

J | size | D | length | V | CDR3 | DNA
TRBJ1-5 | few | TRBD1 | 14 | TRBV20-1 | CSAGQGGGNQPQHF | TGCAGTGCGGGACAGGGTGGTGGCAATCAGCCCCAGCATTTT
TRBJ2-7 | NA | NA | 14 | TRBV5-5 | CASSRLDRLYEQYF | TGTGCCAGCAGCCGACTCGACAGGCTCTACGAGCAGTACTTC
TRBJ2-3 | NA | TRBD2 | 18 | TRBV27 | CASSLVPPGLNLPDTQYF | TGTGCCAGCAGTCTCGTGCCCCCGGGACTAAATCTTCCAGATACGCAGTATTTT
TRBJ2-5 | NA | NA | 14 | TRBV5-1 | CASSLSGIGETQYF | TGTGCCAGCAGCTTATCAGGGATTGGAGAGACCCAGTACTTC
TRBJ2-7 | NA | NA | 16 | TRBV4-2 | CASSQYQGGRGYEQYF | TGTGCCAGCAGCCAATATCAGGGGGGACGGGGCTACGAGCAGTACTTC
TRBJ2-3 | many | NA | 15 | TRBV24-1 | CATSDPGQNTDTQYF | TGTGCCACCAGTGATCCCGGACAGAACACAGATACGCAGTATTTT
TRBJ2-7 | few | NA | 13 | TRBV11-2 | CASSPGVFYEQYF | TGTGCCAGCAGCCCAGGAGTTTTCTACGAGCAGTACTTC
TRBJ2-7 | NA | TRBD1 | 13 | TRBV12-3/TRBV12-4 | CASSWTGPYEQYF | TGTGCCAGCAGTTGGACAGGGCCCTACGAGCAGTACTTC
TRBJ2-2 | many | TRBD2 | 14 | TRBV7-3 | CASTTGGNTGELFF | TGTGCCAGCACCACGGGAGGGAACACCGGGGAGCTGTTTTTT
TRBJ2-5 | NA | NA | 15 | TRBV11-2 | CASSSPGGPEVAQYF | TGTGCCAGCAGCTCCCCCGGCGGACCCGAGGTGGCCCAGTACTTC
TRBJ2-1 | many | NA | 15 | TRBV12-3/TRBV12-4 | CASSSGTYHGNEQFF | TGTGCCAGCAGTTCCGGGACCTATCACGGCAATGAGCAGTTCTTC
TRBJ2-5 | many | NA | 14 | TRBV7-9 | CASSLYASQETQYF | TGTGCCAGCAGCTTATACGCCTCGCAAGAGACCCAGTACTTC
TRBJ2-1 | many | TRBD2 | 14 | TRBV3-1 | CASSQISGAHEQFF | TGTGCCAGCAGCCAAATTAGCGGGGCCCATGAGCAGTTCTTC
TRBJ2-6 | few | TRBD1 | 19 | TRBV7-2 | CASSLEPTGGLSGANVLTF | TGTGCCAGCAGCTTAGAGCCGACAGGGGGACTTTCTGGGGCCAACGTCCTGACTTTC
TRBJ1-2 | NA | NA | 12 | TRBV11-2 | CASSLMSRGYTF | TGTGCCAGCAGCTTAATGTCTCGGGGCTACACCTTC
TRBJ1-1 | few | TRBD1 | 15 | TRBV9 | CASSPWTGAGTEAFF | TGTGCCAGCAGCCCATGGACAGGGGCGGGCACTGAAGCTTTCTTT
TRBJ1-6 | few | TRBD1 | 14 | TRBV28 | CASGPGGYNSPLHF | TGTGCCAGCGGGCCAGGGGGCTATAATTCACCCCTCCACTTT
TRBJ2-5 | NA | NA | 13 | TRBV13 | CASSGSGEETQYF | TGTGCCAGCAGCGGATCCGGTGAAGAGACCCAGTACTTC